This T cell receptor beta chain is drawn from a study of blood T cell repertoires in COVID-19. Study summary: T cells, B-cell-depleted T cells, or PBMCs supplied cDNA or gDNA.

Under the authors' procedure: How many nucleated cells were present was estimated from reference gene primer amplification. The table came from immunoSEQ multiplex PCR; TCRdb's copy has only in-frame clones and leaves some out. V, J and clone size derive from that table, while D and trimming were established from the DNA sequence. The sample has approximately 35,000 clones; roughly 85% are singletons. Trimming left V 1 base short and J 4 bases short, with 11 bases between. This CDR3 is 14 amino acids long. Germline V lookup: CDR1 SGHRS, CDR2 YFSETQ. This receptor was identified in an elderly man with active COVID-19. The sample was peripheral blood. The rearrangement joins TRBV5-1 to TRBJ2-5; TRBD2 is a possible D gene (6 bases). This CDR3 reads CASSLWPGLETQYF. The CDR3, as DNA: TGCGCCAGCAGCTTGTGGCCGGGACTAGAGACCCAGTACTTC.